One and the same sample provided the 3 T cell receptor beta chains below, sequenced in a study of T cell changes during pregnancy in multiple sclerosis. Data came from immunoSEQ multiplex PCR; TCRdb stores just in-frame clones and leaves some out. The sample lists around 77,000 clones; approximately 92% were seen once. Material: peripheral blood, obtained in the third trimester of pregnancy. These receptors all stem from a female donor with multiple sclerosis, enrolled in a pregnancy study.

This chain connects TRBV5-1 to TRBJ2-2, with 7 bases fitting TRBD2. The J segment lost 4 bases and the V segment lost 5 bases, leaving 8 bases of the junction unmatched. The germline V gene encodes CDR1 SGHRS and CDR2 YFSETQ. CDR3 size: 15 residues. DNA for the CDR3: TGCGCCAGCAGGGTTCTAGCGGTTCTCACCGGGGAGCTGTTTTTT. It is translated as CASRVLAVLTGELFF.

The chain joins TRBV30 to TRBJ2-1, with 8 bases identical to TRBD2. Germline values: CDR1 GTSNPN, CDR2 SVGIG (reference sequence). This CDR3 region has 14 residues. The junction had 11 bases not matched to a gene; V was cut back by 4 bases and J by 9 bases. CDR3 sequence: CAWKTGGRIGEQFF. The DNA of the CDR3 is TGTGCCTGGAAGACGGGAGGGCGGATAGGTGAGCAGTTCTTC. The entire variable domain, with the rest obtained from reference TRBV30 and TRBJ2-1, is as follows: SQTIHQWPATLVQPVGSPLSLECTVEGTSNPNLYWYRQAAGRGLQLLFYSVGIGQISSEVPQNLSASRPQDRQFILSSKKLLLSDSGFYLCAWKTGGRIGEQFFGPGTRLTVL.

This chain connects TRBV7-2 to TRBJ2-1; perhaps TRBD1 as D (5 bases). V dropped 1 base and J dropped 7 bases, with 11 bases sitting between them. The germline V gene encodes CDR1 SGHTA and CDR2 FQGNSA. The CDR3 consists of 14 residues. For the CDR3, the DNA is TGTGCCAGCAGCTTAGTGCAGGGCCTAAATGAGCAGTTCTTC. This codes for CASSLVQGLNEQFF. Based on the CDR3 plus reference TRBV7-2 and TRBJ2-1, the full variable domain is GAGVSQSPSNKVTEKGKDVELRCDPISGHTALYWYRQSLGQGLEFLIYFQGNSAPDKSGLPSDRFSAERTGGSVSTLTIQRTQQEDSAVYLCASSLVQGLNEQFFGPGTRLTVL.